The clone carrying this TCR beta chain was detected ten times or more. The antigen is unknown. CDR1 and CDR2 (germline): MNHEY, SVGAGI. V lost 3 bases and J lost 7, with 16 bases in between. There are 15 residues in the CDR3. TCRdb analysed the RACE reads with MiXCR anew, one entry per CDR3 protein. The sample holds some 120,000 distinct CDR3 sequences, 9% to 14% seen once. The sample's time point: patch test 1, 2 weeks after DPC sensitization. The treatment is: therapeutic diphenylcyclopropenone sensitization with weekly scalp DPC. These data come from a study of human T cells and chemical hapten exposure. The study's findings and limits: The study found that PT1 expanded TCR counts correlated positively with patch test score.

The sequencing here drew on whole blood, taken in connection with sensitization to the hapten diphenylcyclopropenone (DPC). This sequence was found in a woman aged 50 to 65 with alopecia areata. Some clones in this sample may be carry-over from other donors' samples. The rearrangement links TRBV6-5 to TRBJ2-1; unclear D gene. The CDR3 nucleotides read TGTGCCAGCAGTTATTGGGCTAGTTCCGGGAATGAGCAGTTCTTC. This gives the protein CASSYWASSGNEQFF.